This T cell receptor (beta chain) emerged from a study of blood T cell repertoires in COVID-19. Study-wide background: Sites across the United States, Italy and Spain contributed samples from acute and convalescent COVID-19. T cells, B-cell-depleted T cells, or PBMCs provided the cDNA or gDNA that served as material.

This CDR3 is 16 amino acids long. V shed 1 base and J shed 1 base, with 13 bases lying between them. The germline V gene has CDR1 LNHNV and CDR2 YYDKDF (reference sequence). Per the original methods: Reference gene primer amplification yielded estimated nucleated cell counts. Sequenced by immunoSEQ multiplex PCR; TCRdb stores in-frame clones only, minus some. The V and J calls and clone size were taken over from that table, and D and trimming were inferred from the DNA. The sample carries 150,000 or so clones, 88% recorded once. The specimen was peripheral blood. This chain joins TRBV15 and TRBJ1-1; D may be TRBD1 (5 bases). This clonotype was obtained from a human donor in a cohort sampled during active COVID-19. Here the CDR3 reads CATSRGKGEGNTEAFF. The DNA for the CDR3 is TGTGCCACCAGCAGAGGAAAAGGGGAAGGGAACACTGAAGCTTTCTTT.